Below, one TCR beta chain is given with its context. The antigen is unknown. CD45RO/CCR7/CD25/CD127/CD95/CD27 separated CD4+ naive, central memory, regulatory and stem cell-like memory cells by sorting. Expressed TCRB transcripts were sequenced, since all the RNA that had been isolated was reverse transcribed. Here immunoSEQ multiplex PCR was the method, and the copy in TCRdb shows in-frame clones only, minus some. The sample holds about 700,000 clones, under 15% seen once. The CDR3 extends over 14 amino acids. V was pared by 6 bases and J by 0 bases, with 3 bases of the junction left unmatched. Germline loops: CDR1 MNHNS, CDR2 SASEGT. The data stem from a study of beta chain features in type 1 diabetes. Regarding the study as a whole: Shorter TCRB CDR3s, moderately but significantly so, were found in Type 1 diabetes patients in all four CD4+ subsets.

The sequenced sample was naive CD4+ T cells from blood. The clonotype comes from a man younger than 35 with type 1 diabetes. The chain recombines TRBV6-1 with TRBJ2-5; 8 bases match TRBD2. CDR3 nucleotide sequence: TGTGCCAGCAGCCGACTAGCGAACCAAGAGACCCAGTACTTC. This codes for CASSRLANQETQYF.